This T cell receptor (beta chain) emerged from a study of T cells after yellow fever vaccination. TCRdb used MiXCR to reprocess the 5' RACE reads, holding one entry per CDR3 protein. Here the sample spans 240,000 or so distinct CDR3 sequences, about 7% being singletons. With V trimmed by 3 bases and J by 7 bases, 5 bases remained unmatched. This CDR3 comprises 14 residues. The V gene's germline CDR1 is LNHNV and CDR2 YYDKDF (reference sequence). This specimen consisted of CD4+ T cells sorted from PBMCs, obtained 15 days after the yellow fever booster vaccination. J is TRBJ2-2 and V is TRBV15; 7 bases fit TRBD1. This receptor was taken from a man aged 30-40 years who received the YFV17D yellow fever vaccine. CDR3 sequence (DNA): TGTGCCACCAGCAGGGAGACAGGGATCGGGGAGCTGTTTTTT. This sequence encodes CATSRETGIGELFF.